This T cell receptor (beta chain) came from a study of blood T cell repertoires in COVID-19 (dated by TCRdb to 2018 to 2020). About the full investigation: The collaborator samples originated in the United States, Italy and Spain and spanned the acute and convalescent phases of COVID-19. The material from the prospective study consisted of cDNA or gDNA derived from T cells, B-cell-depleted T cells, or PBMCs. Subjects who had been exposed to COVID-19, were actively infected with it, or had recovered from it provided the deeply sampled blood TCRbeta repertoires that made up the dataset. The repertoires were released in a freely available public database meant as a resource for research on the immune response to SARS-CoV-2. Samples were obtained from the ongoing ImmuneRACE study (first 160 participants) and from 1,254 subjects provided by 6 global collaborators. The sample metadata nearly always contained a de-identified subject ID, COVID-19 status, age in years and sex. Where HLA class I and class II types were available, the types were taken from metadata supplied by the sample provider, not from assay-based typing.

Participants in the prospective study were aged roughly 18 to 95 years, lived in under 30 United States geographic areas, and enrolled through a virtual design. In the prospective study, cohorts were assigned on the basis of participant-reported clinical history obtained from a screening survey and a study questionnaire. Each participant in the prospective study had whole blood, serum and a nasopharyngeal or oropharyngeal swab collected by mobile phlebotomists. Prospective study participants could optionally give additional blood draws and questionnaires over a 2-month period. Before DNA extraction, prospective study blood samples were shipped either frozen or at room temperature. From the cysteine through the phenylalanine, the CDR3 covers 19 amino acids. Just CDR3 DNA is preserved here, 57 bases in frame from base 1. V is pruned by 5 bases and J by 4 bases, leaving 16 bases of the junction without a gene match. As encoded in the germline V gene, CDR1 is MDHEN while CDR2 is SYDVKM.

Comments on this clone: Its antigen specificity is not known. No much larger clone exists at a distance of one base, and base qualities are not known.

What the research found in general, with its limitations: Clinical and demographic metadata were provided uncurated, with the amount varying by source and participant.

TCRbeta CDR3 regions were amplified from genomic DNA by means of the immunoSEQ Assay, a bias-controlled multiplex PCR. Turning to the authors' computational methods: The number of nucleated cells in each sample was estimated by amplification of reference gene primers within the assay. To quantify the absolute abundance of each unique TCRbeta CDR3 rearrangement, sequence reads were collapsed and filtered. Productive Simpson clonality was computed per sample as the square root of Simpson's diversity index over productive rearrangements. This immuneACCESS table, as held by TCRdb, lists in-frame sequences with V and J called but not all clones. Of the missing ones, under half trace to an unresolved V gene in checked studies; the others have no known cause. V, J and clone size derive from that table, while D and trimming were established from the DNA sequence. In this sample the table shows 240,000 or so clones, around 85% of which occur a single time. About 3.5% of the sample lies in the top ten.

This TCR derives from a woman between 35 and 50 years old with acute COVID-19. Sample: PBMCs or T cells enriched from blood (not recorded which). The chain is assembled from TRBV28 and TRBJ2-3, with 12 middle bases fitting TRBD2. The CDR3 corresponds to CASSPPPGTSGRGADTQYF. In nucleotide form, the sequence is TGTGCCAGCAGTCCACCCCCCGGGACTAGCGGGCGAGGGGCAGATACGCAGTATTTT.